Presented here are 28 T cell receptor beta chains from one specimen sequenced in a study of T cells in Graves' hyperthyroidism and ophthalmopathy. The investigators amplified TCR beta CDR3 regions from RNA transcripts. The study used the HTBI primer set for a first-round RT-PCR of the TCR CDR3. TCRdb re-called the multiplex PCR reads with MiXCR, one entry per CDR3 protein. This table has around 400,000 distinct CDR3 sequences, about 13% appearing once. Sequencing input: blood. Receptors were obtained from a woman in her late teens or twenties with Graves' hyperthyroidism.

The sample holds many counts of this clonotype. This rearrangement joins TRBV5-1 to TRBJ2-1; a weak D match, TRBD2 (5 bases). Trimming removed 2 bases at V and 5 bases at J, with 14 bases between. CDR3 length equals 15 residues. The germline gives CDR1 SGHRS, CDR2 YFSETQ. The CDR3: CASSFTLAWDNEQFF. In DNA form, the CDR3 reads TGCGCCAGCAGCTTTACGCTAGCATGGGACAATGAGCAGTTCTTC.

In this sample, this clonotype turned up a few times. The chain joins TRBV20-1 to TRBJ2-2, with D perhaps matching TRBD1 (6 bases). This CDR3 has 13 amino acids. Germline V gene sequence: CDR1 DFQATT, CDR2 SNEGSKA (reference sequence). Trimming shortened V by 0 bases and J by 7 bases, and 9 bases separated the two germline ends. The CDR3 sequence is CSAREEGVGELFF. In nucleotides, the CDR3 is TGCAGTGCTAGAGAAGAGGGGGTCGGGGAGCTGTTTTTT.

This clonotype has at least ten counts. The chain couples TRBV7-3 to TRBJ1-6, with TRBD1 matching over 11 bases. Germline values: CDR1 SGHTA, CDR2 FQGTGA. The trim removed 5 bases at V and 7 bases at J, leaving 4 bases unmatched. This CDR3 has 15 amino acids. This chain's CDR3 is CASSAGTGGNSPLHF. As DNA, the CDR3 is TGTGCCAGCAGCGCGGGGACAGGGGGAAATTCACCCCTCCACTTT.

Turning to this clonotype: This may stem from a read error, because a much larger clone lies one nucleotide away. This chain's CDR3 is CSAGTGGAPSTDAQYF. CDR3 bases: TGCAGTGCCGGGACAGGGGGAGCCCCTAGCACAGATGCGCAGTATTTT. The rearrangement joins TRBV20-1 to TRBJ2-3, with TRBD1 identical over 11 bases. Germline V gene lookup returns CDR1 DFQATT and CDR2 SNEGSKA (reference sequence). The CDR3 is made up of 16 amino acids.

The V gene is TRBV27, the J gene TRBJ2-7; maybe TRBD2 (6 bases). This CDR3 comprises 13 residues. Trimming took 1 base from V and 5 from J, leaving 9 bases between them. CDR1 is MNHEY and CDR2 is SMNVEV in the germline V gene (reference sequence). Here the CDR3 reads CASSLLGEDEQYF. The CDR3 bases are TGTGCCAGCAGTTTATTAGGGGAGGACGAGCAGTACTTC.

The sample holds many counts of this clonotype. The gene calls are TRBV12-3 or TRBV12-4 and TRBJ1-3; the D is unclear. Trimming took 5 bases from V and 4 from J, leaving 12 bases between them. The CDR3 has 14 residues. The CDR3 sequence: CASSGLFPGNTIYF. The CDR3 coding sequence is TGTGCCAGCAGTGGACTCTTCCCGGGAAACACCATATATTTT.

This clonotype was seen at least ten times. This chain links TRBV5-1 with TRBJ2-7; unclear D gene. The CDR3 consists of 13 residues. V lost 4 bases, J lost 7 bases, and 15 bases lay in between. Germline CDR1 SGHRS, CDR2 YFSETQ. CDR3: CASSEDGAGEQYF. DNA for the CDR3: TGCGCCAGCAGCGAGGACGGAGCTGGAGAGCAGTACTTC.

This clonotype was picked up many times. The junction shows a germline mismatch at one end, possibly a read error. The chain is built from TRBV12-3 or TRBV12-4 and TRBJ1-2, with D uncertain. The length of the CDR3 is 12 residues. Written as DNA, the CDR3 is TGTGCCAGCAGCTTAGGACTCTATGGCTACACCTTC. Translated, it gives CASSLGLYGYTF.

The chain uses TRBV12-3 or TRBV12-4 and TRBJ1-1, with D hard to call. CDR3 length equals 15 residues. Trimming took 1 base from V and 0 from J, leaving 9 bases between them. The CDR3 coding sequence is TGTGCCAGCAGTTTAGATAGGAGGGTGAACACTGAAGCTTTCTTT. Protein product: CASSLDRRVNTEAFF.

As regards this clonotype: This sequence may be a read error, since a much larger clone differs from it by one base. The conserved closing phenylalanine or tryptophan is absent in this CDR3, likely reflecting a read error. The chain's CDR3 is CASSLSGPGLRYQETQYS. CDR3 in DNA: TGTGCCAGCAGTTTATCGGGCCCGGGACTCCGGTACCAAGAGACCCAGTACTCC. The rearrangement uses TRBV28 and TRBJ2-5; TRBD2 is a possible D gene (6 bases). Looked up from germline, CDR1 is MDHEN and CDR2 is SYDVKM. The V end was cut by 1 base, the J end by 0 bases, with 18 bases between. The CDR3 has 18 amino acids.

This clonotype was seen ten or more times. The chain uses TRBV28 and TRBJ1-3, with a tentative D call TRBD1 (5 bases). CDR1 is MDHEN, CDR2 SYDVKM, per germline. This CDR3 region has 15 residues. V was trimmed by 6 bases and J by 4 bases, leaving 16 bases between them. DNA for the CDR3: TGTGCCAGCAGCCCCGCGGGGACGTCCGGAAACACCATATATTTT. Translated: CASSPAGTSGNTIYF.

The chain uses TRBV6-4 and TRBJ2-2, with D perhaps TRBD1 or TRBD2 (5 bases each). V shed 2 bases and J shed 6 bases, with 7 bases lying between them. This CDR3 has 13 residues. Germline-derived CDR1 and CDR2 are MRHNA and SNTAGT. In nucleotides, the CDR3 is TGTGCCAGCAGTGACGGGGGTCCCGGGGAGCTGTTTTTT. This gives the protein CASSDGGPGELFF.

The sample holds one count of this clonotype. The V call is TRBV20-1, the J call TRBJ2-3; 7 nucleotides line up with TRBD1. Germline V lookup: CDR1 DFQATT, CDR2 SNEGSKA (reference sequence). V gave up 2 bases and J gave up 1 base; unmatched junction bases: 3. This CDR3 has 14 residues. CDR3 nucleotide sequence: TGCAGTGCTAGAAAGGGGGCTCGCACAGATACGCAGTATTTT. It codes for CSARKGARTDTQYF.

This clonotype was seen ten or more times. The V and J genes are TRBV6-5 and TRBJ1-5; D might be TRBD1 (5 bases). The germline CDR1 and CDR2 sequences are MNHEY and SVGAGI. V gave up 4 bases and J gave up 7 bases, with 11 bases separating them. CDR3 length: 13 residues. The CDR3 nucleotides read TGTGCCAGCAGTTTCTCATGGGACCAGCCCCAGCATTTT. Translating gives CASSFSWDQPQHF.

This clonotype was detected many times. V and J are TRBV5-6 and TRBJ1-1; 7 bases match TRBD1. The CDR3 has 13 amino acids. From germline, CDR1 is SGHDT and CDR2 YYEEEE. J gave up 7 bases and V 0 bases, and 3 bases lay outside the gene matches. This CDR3 reads CASSLGRGSEAFF. In nucleotides, the CDR3 is TGTGCCAGCAGCTTGGGCAGGGGGAGTGAAGCTTTCTTT.

There are many counts of this clonotype. The chain uses TRBV18 and TRBJ2-3, with 7 nucleotides matching TRBD1. V shed 6 bases and J 8 bases; nucleotides not matched to a gene: 8. This CDR3 is built from 13 residues. Germline-derived CDR1 and CDR2 are KGHSH and LQKENI. The CDR3: CASSQDRIGTQYF. CDR3 sequence (DNA): TGTGCCAGCTCCCAGGACAGGATTGGTACGCAGTATTTT. The full variable domain, with the rest looked up from reference TRBV18 and TRBJ2-3, is NAGVMQNPRHLVRRRGQEARLRCSPMKGHSHVYWYRQLPEEGLKFMVYLQKENIIDESGMPKERFSAEFPKEGPSILRIQQVVRGDSAAYFCASSQDRIGTQYFGPGTRLTVL.

This clonotype appeared many times. The V gene is TRBV5-6, the J gene TRBJ1-6; D call uncertain. Looked up from germline, CDR1 is SGHDT and CDR2 is YYEEEE. V dropped 1 base and J dropped 7 bases, with 6 bases sitting between them. The CDR3 has 13 amino acids. In DNA, the CDR3 is TGTGCCAGCAGCTTGTCGTCAAATTCACCCCTCCACTTT. Translated: CASSLSSNSPLHF.

The table lists this clonotype with many counts. The chain couples TRBV7-3 to TRBJ1-1; D gene ambiguous. Trimming removed 7 bases from V and 4 bases from J, with 16 bases in between. Looked up from germline, CDR1 is SGHTA and CDR2 is FQGTGA. The CDR3 contains 14 residues. The CDR3 DNA follows: TGTGCCAGCACCTTCGCGTGCCTCCCCACTGAAGCTTTCTTT. Encoded protein: CASTFACLPTEAFF.

This clonotype came up many times. The CDR3 DNA reads as TGTGCCAGCAGCTTGAACGAGGGACAAGAGACCCAGTACTTC. Translated: CASSLNEGQETQYF. The chain couples TRBV7-9 to TRBJ2-5; possibly TRBD2 for D (5 bases). The germline gives CDR1 SEHNR, CDR2 FQNEAQ (reference sequence). The CDR3 contains 14 residues. Deletions cut 3 bases from V and 2 bases from J, with 10 bases between. Complete variable domain (other parts from reference TRBV7-9 and TRBJ2-5): DTGVSQNPRHKITKRGQNVTFRCDPISEHNRLYWYRQTLGQGPEFLTYFQNEAQLEKSRLLSDRFSAERPKGSFSTLEIQRTEQGDSAMYLCASSLNEGQETQYFGPGTRLLVL.

Ten or more counts support this clonotype. The chain links TRBV7-2 to TRBJ1-1; 8 nucleotides agree with TRBD1. The length of the CDR3 is 15 residues. V shed 1 base and J 1 base; nucleotides not matched to a gene: 2. Germline CDR1 SGHTA, CDR2 FQGNSA. CDR3 residues: CASSLGTGTNTEAFF. The DNA for the CDR3 is TGTGCCAGCAGCTTAGGGACAGGGACGAACACTGAAGCTTTCTTT.

The chain joins TRBV5-5 to TRBJ2-1; D is uncertain. Germline CDR1 reads SGHKS; CDR2 reads YYEKEE (reference sequence). This CDR3 contains 14 residues. V was pared by 0 bases and J by 8 bases, with 12 bases between. The CDR3 region has the DNA TGTGCCAGCAGCTTGGCCCGTTTTCAGGATGAGCAGTTCTTC. Protein: CASSLARFQDEQFF.

Many counts were recorded for this clonotype. The chain is built from TRBV15 and TRBJ1-5; the D is unclear. The CDR3 covers 13 residues. Germline values: CDR1 LNHNV, CDR2 YYDKDF (reference sequence). The germline V and J ends were trimmed by 8 bases and 6 bases, with 14 bases remaining between them. Here the CDR3 DNA reads TGTGCCACCTCCGGCGGCGGGTTTCAGCCCCAGCATTTT. It codes for CATSGGGFQPQHF.

This clonotype was detected once. A much larger clone differs from this one at a single base, so this may be a read error. Here the CDR3 DNA reads TGTGCCAGCAGCTTTCCGGGATCCAATGAGCAGTTCTTC. It translates to CASSFPGSNEQFF. The V gene is TRBV7-9, the J gene TRBJ2-1, with a weak D call TRBD2 (5 bases). V shed 3 bases and J shed 6 bases, with 9 bases lying between them. The CDR3 has 13 residues. The V gene's germline CDR1 is SEHNR and CDR2 FQNEAQ (reference sequence).

This clonotype was recorded many times. The rearrangement uses TRBV2 and TRBJ1-1, with TRBD1 matching 7 bases. Germline loops: CDR1 SNHLY, CDR2 FYNNEI. V was pared by 5 bases and J by 1 base, with 1 base of the junction left unmatched. The CDR3 consists of 13 residues. The CDR3 nucleotides are TGTGCCAGCAGTCGGACAGGGAACACTGAAGCTTTCTTT. It yields the protein CASSRTGNTEAFF.

The chain carries TRBV6-5 and TRBJ1-2; D not resolved. The CDR3 is 12 residues long. Germline lookup yields CDR1 MNHEY and CDR2 SVGAGI. V lost 4 bases and J 3 bases, leaving 6 bases between the germline ends. The CDR3 spells CASSFGDYGYTF. In DNA, the CDR3 is TGTGCCAGCAGTTTTGGTGACTATGGCTACACCTTC.

This clonotype was picked up many times. The V and J genes are TRBV18 and TRBJ2-3; D is ambiguous. V was clipped by 3 bases and J by 2 bases, with 12 bases between them. The CDR3 is 15 amino acids. The germline V gene encodes CDR1 KGHSH and CDR2 LQKENI. CDR3 sequence (DNA): TGTGCCAGCTCACCCGGGCCACCGTACACAGATACGCAGTATTTT. Translation: CASSPGPPYTDTQYF.

This clonotype was recorded at least ten times. The CDR3 loop reads CASSSIAGNNEQFF. The CDR3 bases are TGTGCCAGCAGTTCTATAGCGGGAAACAATGAGCAGTTCTTC. The V gene is TRBV28, the J gene TRBJ2-1; 8 positions match TRBD2. CDR1 MDHEN and CDR2 SYDVKM come from the germline V gene. The V segment lost 4 bases and the J segment 5 bases; nucleotides outside the gene matches: 4. The CDR3 has 14 amino acids.

About this clonotype: A much larger clone lies one base from this, so it may be a read error. The chain uses TRBV29-1 and TRBJ1-1, with a weak D call TRBD1 (6 bases). CDR1 SQVTM and CDR2 ANQGSEA come from the germline V gene. The CDR3 totals 13 residues. CDR3 loop: CSVHEGGNTGAFF. CDR3 DNA sequence: TGCAGCGTGCACGAGGGGGGCAACACTGGAGCTTTCTTT.